These T cell receptor beta chains were read from a single sample in a study of blood T cells in healthy people across ages. TCRdb analysed the 5' RACE reads with MiXCR anew, one entry per CDR3 protein. This sample has roughly 2 million distinct CDR3 sequences; roughly 49% occur once, and the top ten carry over 2%. Sequenced input: blood. Source of these receptors: a woman aged 40 to 49 in good health. The conserved cysteine and the conserved F or W are not part of the CDR3 here. A D gene is named only where the DNA matches it firmly. Clone size is shown for a subset of rows, as once, few, many or a class of expanded clone.

>-|-|TRBV18
ASSPEAQGYEQY
>-|few|TRBV29-1
SVEEAGTEKLF
>-|few|TRBV7-2
ASSAAGLQGGEQF
>TRBD1|-|TRBV12-3/TRBV12-4
ASRGLGGGGGYT
>TRBD1|-|TRBV7-3
ASSLTGTGTYNEQF
>-|many|TRBV7-2
ASSSQTASYEQY
>-|few|TRBV6-6
ASFMSEAF
>-|few|TRBV10-3
AVGTTGGGETQY
>-|-|TRBV6-5
ASSYGRGAYNSPLH
>TRBD2|-|TRBV28
ASSLGGGAQNEQY